This entry is about one T cell receptor beta chain. The record originates from a study of blood T cell repertoires in COVID-19. In the study overall: From the United States, Italy and Spain came samples of acute and convalescent COVID-19. T cells, B-cell-depleted T cells, or PBMCs supplied cDNA or gDNA.

As handled by the study authors: Quantification of nucleated cells was approximated via reference gene primer amplification. The assay was immunoSEQ multiplex PCR, and TCRdb's table has in-frame clones only and misses some. V and J calls and clone size come straight from that table; D and trimming were deduced from the DNA. The profile shows more than 70,000 clones, less than 90% of them singletons. The V gene lost 4 bases and the J gene lost 6 bases, with 16 bases spanning the gap. The germline V gene encodes CDR1 SGHKS and CDR2 YYEKEE (reference sequence). The CDR3 runs to 15 residues. This receptor was identified in an elderly woman with acute or convalescent COVID-19. The chain combines TRBV5-5 with TRBJ2-2, with D maybe TRBD2 (6 bases). The sequencing input was peripheral blood. CDR3 region: CASSLGTSISGELFF. The CDR3 nucleotides read TGTGCCAGCAGCCTCGGAACTAGCATATCCGGGGAGCTGTTTTTT.